The 28 T cell receptor beta chains in this list originate from one sample, sequenced in a study of CD4+ T cells in melanoma. TCRdb's table, derived via immunoSEQ multiplex PCR, lists solely in-frame clones and lacks some. The repertoire consists of fewer than 15,000 clones, with over 65% occurring once and the leading ten covering over 15%. What was sequenced was cells from a culture (not recorded whether cultured in vitro). Source of these receptors: a human donor with melanoma.

This clone appeared once. V usage is TRBV4-1 and J usage is TRBJ2-2, with D possibly called TRBD1 or TRBD2 (5 bases each). Germline CDR1 is MGHRA and CDR2 is YSYEKL. Trimming stripped 4 bases from V and 1 base from J, with 13 bases between. The CDR3 runs 16 residues. Written as DNA, the CDR3 is TGCGCCAGCAGCCCGATAGGGACCCGGAACACCGGGGAGCTGTTTTTT. As protein: CASSPIGTRNTGELFF.

The sample holds a few counts of this clone. V usage is TRBV2 and J usage is TRBJ1-1; no definite D call. Germline loops: CDR1 SNHLY, CDR2 FYNNEI. Trimming pared 6 bases from V and 0 bases from J, leaving 14 bases between. CDR3 length: 15 residues. CDR3 amino acids: CASRIDGWLNTEAFF. Written as DNA, the CDR3 is TGTGCCAGCAGGATCGATGGGTGGTTGAACACTGAAGCTTTCTTT.

The chain joins TRBV7-8 to TRBJ1-1; D unclear. Germline V gene lookup returns CDR1 SGHVS and CDR2 FQNEAQ. The CDR3 is 16 amino acids. Trimming removed 3 bases at V and 4 bases at J, with 18 bases between. The CDR3 DNA sequence: TGTGCCAGCAGCTTTCGGTCGGGAAGAGGTGGCACTGAAGCTTTCTTT. Translated, it gives CASSFRSGRGGTEAFF. Based on the CDR3 plus reference TRBV7-8 and TRBJ1-1, the full variable domain is GAGVSQSPRYKVAKRGQDVALRCDPISGHVSLFWYQQALGQGPEFLTYFQNEAQLDKSGLPSDRFFAERPEGSVSTLKIQRTQQEDSAVYLCASSFRSGRGGTEAFFGQGTRLTVV.

This sequence joins TRBV27 and TRBJ1-6, with TRBD1 matching 7 bases. This CDR3 contains 14 residues. J lost 9 bases, V lost 6 bases, and 8 bases had no gene match. The germline V gene encodes CDR1 MNHEY and CDR2 SMNVEV (reference sequence). The CDR3, as DNA: TGTGCCAGCAGCCGGACAGGCCCCGTTTCACCCCTCCACTTT. Protein sequence: CASSRTGPVSPLHF.

The rearrangement links TRBV7-2 to TRBJ2-5, with D perhaps TRBD2 (5 bases). V lost 2 bases, J lost 4 bases, and 20 bases lay in between. CDR3 length: 17 residues. Per germline, CDR1 SGHTA and CDR2 FQGNSA. The CDR3 bases are TGTGCCAGCAGCTTACGCCCGAACACAAGAGGAGGAGAGACCCAGTACTTC. This gives the protein CASSLRPNTRGGETQYF.

This chain links TRBV6-5 with TRBJ2-7, with D uncertain. Germline loops: CDR1 MNHEY, CDR2 SVGAGI. Deletions cut 4 bases from V and 4 bases from J, with 8 bases between. The CDR3 is 12 amino acids. DNA for the CDR3: TGTGCCAGCAGTTCCACTCGTTACGAGCAGTACTTC. It is translated as CASSSTRYEQYF.

The CDR3 reads CAISESMAGPFDDYGYTF. In DNA, the CDR3 is TGTGCCATCAGTGAGTCGATGGCAGGCCCTTTCGACGACTATGGCTACACCTTC. The chain couples TRBV10-3 to TRBJ1-2; D ambiguous. There are 18 residues in the CDR3. Germline CDR1 ENHRY, CDR2 SYGVKD. V lost 0 bases to trimming and J lost 3 bases, with 20 bases between them.

V usage is TRBV29-1 and J usage is TRBJ2-1; D not certain. The V end lost 1 base, the J end lost 9 bases, and 16 bases lay between the germline ends. The CDR3 runs 14 residues. Germline CDR1 reads SQVTM; CDR2 reads ANQGSEA. DNA for the CDR3: TGCAGCGTTGAAGGCCGACAAGGACGGAGTGAGCAGTTCTTC. Protein product: CSVEGRQGRSEQFF.

This clone has only a few counts. The chain is built from TRBV6-1 and TRBJ1-2, with 12 bases matching TRBD1. The junction had 11 bases not matched to a gene; V was cut back by 7 bases and J by 8 bases. The germline CDR1 and CDR2 sequences are MNHNS and SASEGT. The CDR3 runs 15 residues. Here the CDR3 reads CASNILGDRGLGYTF. The CDR3 DNA is TGTGCCAGCAATATACTTGGGGACAGGGGGCTCGGCTACACCTTC.

This chain joins TRBV5-4 and TRBJ2-2; D tentatively fits TRBD1 or TRBD2 (5 bases each). Germline lookup yields CDR1 SGHNT and CDR2 YYREEE (reference sequence). The CDR3 extends over 17 amino acids. Deletions cut 4 bases from V and 3 bases from J, with 19 bases between. The CDR3 nucleotides are TGTGCCAGCAGCCTGGGGGTCCGGCAGGACTACACCGGGGAGCTGTTTTTT. Its translation is CASSLGVRQDYTGELFF.

J is TRBJ1-3 and V is TRBV5-1, with D uncertain. The CDR3 has 13 residues. The V end lost 5 bases, the J end lost 8 bases, and 14 bases lay between the germline ends. The germline gives CDR1 SGHRS, CDR2 YFSETQ. DNA for the CDR3: TGCGCCAGCAGTACGGGCCCAGAGGACACCATATATTTT. It yields the protein CASSTGPEDTIYF.

V usage is TRBV6-6 and J usage is TRBJ1-5; 7 bases agree with TRBD1. Germline CDR1 reads MNHNY; CDR2 reads SVGAGI (reference sequence). The CDR3 runs 14 residues. V lost 6 bases, J lost 4 bases, and 6 bases stayed unmatched. Here the CDR3 reads CASSSGTENQPQHF. The CDR3 bases are TGTGCCAGCAGCTCCGGGACAGAAAATCAGCCCCAGCATTTT.

This clone is classed as medium-sized (0.01 to 0.1%). This chain uses TRBV7-9 with TRBJ1-6; perhaps TRBD1 as D (5 bases). V shed 1 base and J shed 6 bases, with 10 bases lying between them. The CDR3 spans 15 residues. In germline, CDR1 is SEHNR, CDR2 FQNEAQ (reference sequence). CDR3 nucleotide sequence: TGTGCCAGCAGCTTAGGGGGCGCCCGTAATTCACCCCTCCACTTT. It codes for CASSLGGARNSPLHF.

V is TRBV5-6 and J is TRBJ2-3, with D maybe TRBD2 (5 bases). CDR1 is SGHDT and CDR2 is YYEEEE in the germline V gene. V was clipped by 0 bases and J by 8 bases, with 7 bases between them. The CDR3 length is 12 residues. The CDR3 DNA is TGTGCCAGCAGCTTGGCCCGGGGTACGCAGTATTTT. It is translated as CASSLARGTQYF.

The chain couples TRBV5-1 to TRBJ2-2; D remains ambiguous. CDR1 and CDR2 (germline): SGHRS, YFSETQ. The V and J ends lost 0 bases and 4 bases respectively, with 7 bases between them. The CDR3 has 14 residues. Here the CDR3 reads CASSLGDGTGELFF. CDR3 DNA sequence: TGCGCCAGCAGCTTGGGGGATGGCACCGGGGAGCTGTTTTTT.

This rearrangement joins TRBV9 to TRBJ1-2; 8 bases are a match to TRBD1. CDR3 length: 13 amino acids. V was pared by 4 bases and J by 2 bases, with 1 base of the junction left unmatched. CDR1 and CDR2 (germline): SGDLS, YYNGEE. The CDR3 bases are TGTGCCAGCAGCCGGGACAGGAACTATGGCTACACCTTC. This codes for CASSRDRNYGYTF.

This CDR3 is CASMGTLVSPLHF. The CDR3 region has the DNA TGTGCCAGCATGGGGACATTGGTTTCACCCCTCCACTTT. The chain is built from TRBV6-1 and TRBJ1-6; D is possibly TRBD1 (6 bases). The V gene's germline CDR1 is MNHNS and CDR2 SASEGT. The length of the CDR3 is 13 residues. The V and J ends lost 7 bases and 9 bases respectively, with 13 bases between them.

The gene calls are TRBV6-1 and TRBJ1-2; TRBD1 agrees at 7 bases. CDR3 length: 15 residues. From germline, CDR1 is MNHNS and CDR2 SASEGT. The V gene end was trimmed by 1 base and the J gene end by 4 bases; junction bases not matched to a gene: 6. As DNA, the CDR3 is TGTGCCAGCAGTGAAGGAAACAGGGGCGGCTATGGCTACACCTTC. Its protein product is CASSEGNRGGYGYTF.

V gene TRBV4-2 combines with J gene TRBJ1-1, with D uncertain. This CDR3 has 15 residues. CDR1 and CDR2 (germline): LGHNA, YNFKEQ. Trimming removed 5 bases at V and 0 bases at J, with 13 bases between. The CDR3 nucleotides are TGTGCCAGCAGCTTGTACGAGCGGTTGAACACTGAAGCTTTCTTT. It yields the protein CASSLYERLNTEAFF.

This chain joins TRBV6-5 and TRBJ1-2, with D perhaps matching TRBD1 (5 bases). There are 12 residues in the CDR3. V dropped 10 bases and J dropped 4 bases, with 13 bases sitting between them. Germline lookup yields CDR1 MNHEY and CDR2 SVGAGI. The CDR3 bases are TGTGCCACTCACAGGCCGGGCTATGGCTACACCTTC. Protein product: CATHRPGYGYTF.

V and J are TRBV13 and TRBJ1-2, with D unresolved. The germline CDR1 and CDR2 sequences are PRHDT and FYEKMQ (reference sequence). Trimming took 5 bases from V and 6 from J, leaving 16 bases between them. This CDR3 region has 14 residues. CDR3 nucleotides: TGTGCCAGCAGCCCCTTTGCGTACGTGGATGGCTACACCTTC. This gives the protein CASSPFAYVDGYTF.

In nucleotides, the CDR3 is TGTGCTTCGAACCCGGGAGGAAGCGCTGAAGCTTTCTTT. This translates into CASNPGGSAEAFF. The chain has TRBV30 and TRBJ1-1; no clear D. CDR3 length: 13 residues. The germline V gene has CDR1 GTSNPN and CDR2 SVGIG (reference sequence).

In DNA form, the CDR3 reads TGTGCCAGTGATACAGGAAATAACTATGGCTACACCTTC. This sequence encodes CASDTGNNYGYTF. The chain employs TRBV19 and TRBJ1-2; perhaps TRBD1 as D (5 bases). Between the trimmed V and J ends, which lost 8 bases and 1 base, there was a span of 11 bases. Germline assignment: CDR1 LNHDA and CDR2 SQIVND (reference sequence). The CDR3 covers 13 residues. Filled out from reference TRBV19 and TRBJ1-2, the complete variable domain reads DGGITQSPKYLFRKEGQNVTLSCEQNLNHDAMYWYRQDPGQGLRLIYYSQIVNDFQKGDIAEGYSVSREKKESFPLTVTSAQKNPTAFYLCASDTGNNYGYTFGSGTRLTVV.

This rearrangement joins TRBV18 to TRBJ2-5; perhaps TRBD1 as D (5 bases). The germline V and J ends were trimmed by 5 bases and 4 bases, with 11 bases remaining between them. This CDR3 has 13 residues. CDR1 and CDR2 (germline): KGHSH, LQKENI. CDR3 protein: CASSARRGETQYF. The CDR3 DNA reads TGTGCCAGCTCAGCTCGAAGGGGAGAGACCCAGTACTTC.

The V call is TRBV2, the J call TRBJ2-1; possibly TRBD1 for D (5 bases). CDR3 length: 15 amino acids. Looked up from germline, CDR1 is SNHLY and CDR2 is FYNNEI. V lost 5 bases to trimming and J lost 9 bases, with 20 bases between them. CDR3 DNA sequence: TGTGCCAGCAGTATGGTGGGGCCTGACCTGGGTGAGCAGTTCTTC. It codes for CASSMVGPDLGEQFF.

This rearrangement joins TRBV18 to TRBJ1-4, with 10 bases that match TRBD1. Germline lookup yields CDR1 KGHSH and CDR2 LQKENI. The CDR3 spans 16 residues. Germline trimming cut 6 bases from V and 7 bases from J; bases unmatched to any gene: 11. CDR3 protein: CASSQNTGQGGEKLFF. CDR3 nucleotides: TGTGCCAGCTCTCAAAATACCGGACAGGGGGGTGAAAAACTGTTTTTT.

The chain joins TRBV7-3 to TRBJ1-1; D might be TRBD1 (6 bases). The CDR3 has 15 amino acids. Trimming stripped 5 bases from V and 1 base from J, with 14 bases between. Germline CDR1 SGHTA, CDR2 FQGTGA. The CDR3 sequence is CASSQGGGWNTEAFF. The CDR3 region has the DNA TGTGCCAGCAGCCAAGGGGGGGGATGGAACACTGAAGCTTTCTTT. The complete variable domain, with remaining parts taken from reference TRBV7-3 and TRBJ1-1, reads GAGVSQTPSNKVTEKGKYVELRCDPISGHTALYWYRQSLGQGPEFLIYFQGTGAADDSGLPNDRFFAVRPEGSVSTLKIQRTERGDSAVYLCASSQGGGWNTEAFFGQGTRLTVV.

CDR3 sequence: CASSVSGDSYNEQFF. The DNA of the CDR3 is TGTGCCAGCAGCGTGAGCGGGGACTCCTACAATGAGCAGTTCTTC. The genes are TRBV9 and TRBJ2-1, with TRBD2 identical over 7 bases. CDR1 is SGDLS and CDR2 is YYNGEE in the germline V gene. The CDR3 consists of 15 residues. Losses at the gene ends were 2 bases for V and 0 bases for J; bases not matched to a gene: 2.